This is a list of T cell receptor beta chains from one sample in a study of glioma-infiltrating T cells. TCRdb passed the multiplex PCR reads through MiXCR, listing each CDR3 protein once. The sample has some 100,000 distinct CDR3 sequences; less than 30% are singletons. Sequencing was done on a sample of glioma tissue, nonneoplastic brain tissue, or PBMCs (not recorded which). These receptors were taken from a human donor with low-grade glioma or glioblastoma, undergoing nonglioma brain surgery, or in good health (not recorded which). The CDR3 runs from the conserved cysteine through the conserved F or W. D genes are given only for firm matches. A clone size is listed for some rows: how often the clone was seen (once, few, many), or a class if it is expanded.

CSVAGTSDRSYNEQFF TGCAGCGTAGCCGGGACTAGCGACCGTTCCTACAATGAGCAGTTCTTC TRBD2 TRBJ2-1 . TRBV29-1
CASRLSYEQYF TGTGCCAGCCGCCTCTCCTACGAGCAGTACTTC . TRBJ2-7 many TRBV6-2/TRBV6-3
CAISVGTRGVNQPQHF TGTGCCATCAGTGTGGGGACCCGAGGGGTGAATCAGCCCCAGCATTTT . TRBJ1-5 many TRBV10-3
CSVKGQGDLGYGYTF TGCAGTGTCAAGGGGCAGGGGGATCTGGGCTATGGCTACACCTTC TRBD1 TRBJ1-2 many TRBV20-1
CATRTGFQPQHF TGTGCCACTCGAACAGGGTTTCAGCCCCAGCATTTT . TRBJ1-5 many TRBV19
CASSITPGLAANEQFF TGTGCCAGTAGTATAACCCCGGGACTAGCGGCCAATGAGCAGTTCTTC TRBD2 TRBJ2-1 . TRBV19
CSARDPAGTQYF TGCAGTGCTAGAGATCCGGCGGGCACGCAGTATTTT . TRBJ2-3 many TRBV20-1
CASSIGESQETQYF TGTGCCAGTAGTATAGGGGAATCTCAAGAGACCCAGTACTTC . TRBJ2-5 few TRBV19
CATSSSLKGLNTEAFF TGTGCCACCAGCAGTTCCCTTAAGGGCCTGAACACTGAAGCTTTCTTT . TRBJ1-1 . TRBV15
CASSLTSGLAGWYQETQYF TGTGCCAGCAGCTTAACCTCGGGACTAGCGGGGTGGTATCAAGAGACCCAGTACTTC TRBD2 TRBJ2-5 . TRBV7-9
CASKLAGGTDTQYF TGTGCCAGCAAACTAGCGGGAGGCACAGATACGCAGTATTTT TRBD2 TRBJ2-3 many TRBV12-3/TRBV12-4
CATSDLLQSSHYEQYF TGTGCCACCAGTGATTTGTTACAGTCGTCTCACTACGAGCAGTACTTC . TRBJ2-7 many TRBV24-1
CASTYGLNQPQHF TGTGCCAGCACGTATGGGCTCAATCAGCCCCAGCATTTT . TRBJ1-5 . TRBV2
CASSPGAGSSEEQYF TGTGCCAGCAGCCCAGGGGCGGGTTCGTCGGAGGAGCAGTACTTC . TRBJ2-7 few TRBV5-8
CASSLRSYEQYF TGTGCCAGCAGTTTACGCTCTTACGAGCAGTACTTC . TRBJ2-7 many TRBV12-3/TRBV12-4
CASSSGTGRTYEQYF TGTGCCAGCAGCTCTGGGACAGGGCGTACCTACGAGCAGTACTTC TRBD1 TRBJ2-7 many TRBV11-2
CASSLSDYSNQPQHF TGTGCCAGCAGCTTATCGGACTATAGCAATCAGCCCCAGCATTTT . TRBJ1-5 many TRBV7-2
CASSRGTTSGNTIYF TGTGCCAGCAGCCGGGGGACGACCTCTGGAAACACCATATATTTT . TRBJ1-3 many TRBV7-8
CVSRPFGWTEQFF TGTGTCAGCCGACCGTTTGGGTGGACTGAGCAGTTCTTC . TRBJ2-1 . TRBV25-1
CASSLEGVHGYTF TGCGCCAGCAGCTTGGAAGGGGTTCATGGCTACACCTTC . TRBJ1-2 many TRBV5-1
CASSYGQGRGNEQFF TGCGCCAGCAGCTATGGACAGGGAAGGGGCAATGAGCAGTTCTTC TRBD1 TRBJ2-1 many TRBV5-1
CASRDMEAFF TGTGCCAGCAGGGATATGGAAGCTTTCTTT . TRBJ1-1 many TRBV6-1
CASGRTDTEAFF TGTGCCAGCGGACGAACGGACACTGAAGCTTTCTTT . TRBJ1-1 many TRBV7-9
CASSLETGGPNSPLHF TGTGCCAGCAGCTTAGAAACAGGGGGGCCGAATTCACCCCTCCACTTT TRBD1 TRBJ1-6 many TRBV7-9
CASSLQEYEQYF TGTGCCAGCAGCTTGCAGGAATACGAGCAGTACTTC . TRBJ2-7 many TRBV11-1
CAWSPGRYTGELFF TGTGCCTGGAGTCCAGGCCGGTACACCGGGGAGCTGTTTTTT . TRBJ2-2 . TRBV30
CASSQDRVRTGAGETQYF TGCGCCAGCAGCCAAGATCGCGTAAGGACAGGGGCTGGAGAGACCCAGTACTTC TRBD1 TRBJ2-5 many TRBV4-3
CASSDRGYGYTF TGTGCCAGCAGTGACAGGGGTTATGGCTACACCTTC . TRBJ1-2 many TRBV6-1
CSGAGSGNTIYF TGCAGTGGGGCTGGATCTGGAAACACCATATATTTT . TRBJ1-3 many TRBV20-1
CASSGGRFYEQYF TGTGCCAGCAGCGGGGGACGATTCTACGAGCAGTACTTC . TRBJ2-7 . TRBV27
CASSQVTSGGHRQYF TGTGCCAGCAGCCAAGTCACTAGCGGGGGGCATAGGCAGTATTTT TRBD2 TRBJ2-3 . TRBV2
CSARNRDREAGYTF TGCAGTGCTAGAAACCGGGACAGAGAAGCTGGCTACACCTTC TRBD1 TRBJ1-2 many TRBV20-1
CRGGQGGGYTF TGCAGGGGGGGACAGGGTGGAGGCTACACCTTC TRBD1 TRBJ1-2 many TRBV29-1
CGSSNRDRLVREQSF TGTGGCAGCAGTAACCGGGACAGGCTCGTTAGGGAGCAGTCCTTC TRBD1 TRBJ2-7 . TRBV27
CAWSAGQRGYTF TGTGCCTGGAGTGCGGGACAAAGAGGCTACACCTTC . TRBJ1-2 many TRBV30
CASSQGRRQGGTGELFF TGCGCCAGCAGCCAAGGCCGGAGACAGGGCGGCACCGGGGAGCTGTTTTTT TRBD1 TRBJ2-2 . TRBV4-1
CASSLQGKNQPQHF TGTGCCAGCAGTTTACAGGGGAAAAATCAGCCCCAGCATTTT . TRBJ1-5 many TRBV12-3/TRBV12-4
CSAQREGTYEQYF TGCAGTGCCCAGCGGGAGGGTACCTACGAGCAGTACTTC TRBD2 TRBJ2-7 many TRBV20-1
CASSYNGDGVIFF TGTGCCAGCAGTTACAATGGGGACGGGGTCATTTTCTTT . TRBJ1-1 many TRBV6-2/TRBV6-3
CSVSPGQGSEAFF TGCAGCGTTTCTCCGGGACAAGGCTCTGAAGCTTTCTTT . TRBJ1-1 many TRBV29-1
CASSLGGTVNQETQYF TGCGCCAGCAGCTTGGGAGGGACAGTGAACCAAGAGACCCAGTACTTC TRBD1 TRBJ2-5 . TRBV5-1
CASSSATGNTEAFF TGTGCCAGCAGTTCCGCCACAGGGAACACTGAAGCTTTCTTT . TRBJ1-1 medium-sized TRBV6-2/TRBV6-3
CAWSTAGTANQPQHF TGTGCCTGGAGTACAGCCGGGACAGCTAATCAGCCCCAGCATTTT TRBD1 TRBJ1-5 few TRBV30
CSGGGGGSYEQYF TGCAGTGGGGGGGGCGGGGGGTCCTACGAGCAGTACTTC TRBD2 TRBJ2-7 many TRBV20-1
CASSSSFDINEQYF TGCGCCAGCAGCTCCAGCTTCGATATCAACGAGCAGTACTTC . TRBJ2-7 many TRBV5-1
CASSVQGNTEAFF TGTGCCAGCAGCGTACAGGGGAACACTGAAGCTTTCTTT . TRBJ1-1 many TRBV7-9
CASSQRTRGVSDTQYF TGCGCCAGCAGCCAAAGGACCCGAGGGGTGTCAGATACGCAGTATTTT . TRBJ2-3 . TRBV4-3
CASSPIFTGLAGELFF TGCGCCAGCAGCCCGATCTTTACAGGGTTGGCCGGGGAGCTGTTTTTT . TRBJ2-2 many TRBV4-3
CASSGLAGIDEQFF TGTGCCAGCAGCGGACTAGCGGGAATCGATGAGCAGTTCTTC TRBD2 TRBJ2-1 . TRBV6-4